These 5 T cell receptor beta chains were all obtained from the same sample, sequenced in a study of blood T cell repertoires in COVID-19. Measured with immunoSEQ multiplex PCR; TCRdb has only the in-frame clones, and not every one. Found here are 90,000 to 95,000 clones, more than 70% of them singletons; the top ten hold 4.5% to 5.5%. Sequenced sample: peripheral blood. Receptor source: a woman aged 80 or over with active COVID-19.

The CDR3 spells CASSEPGGNEQFF. In nucleotides, the CDR3 is TGTGCCAGCAGTGAACCGGGGGGCAATGAGCAGTTCTTC. The rearrangement links TRBV2 to TRBJ2-1; TRBD2 aligns across 7 bases. Losses at the gene ends were 2 bases for V and 6 bases for J; bases not matched to a gene: 1. Germline V gene data show CDR1 as SNHLY and CDR2 as FYNNEI. The CDR3 extends over 13 amino acids.

The rearrangement uses TRBV19 and TRBJ2-3, with 10 nucleotides matching TRBD2. The CDR3 extends over 15 amino acids. Germline V CDR1 and CDR2: LNHDA, SQIVND (reference sequence). The junction had 4 bases not matched to a gene; V was cut back by 4 bases and J by 3 bases. The CDR3 region has the DNA TGTGCCAGTAGTAACCCTAGCGGGAGAACAGATACGCAGTATTTT. Its translation: CASSNPSGRTDTQYF.

This clone appeared a single time. The chain links TRBV4-3 to TRBJ2-4, with D possibly being TRBD1 (6 bases). The ends were cut back, 0 bases at V and 6 bases at J, with 12 bases in the middle. Germline-derived CDR1 and CDR2 are LGHNA and YSLEER. The CDR3 extends over 15 amino acids. The CDR3 coding sequence is TGCGCCAGCAGCCAAGATATCGGACAGATAAACATTCAGTACTTC. This gives the protein CASSQDIGQINIQYF.

CDR3 sequence: CASSLVGGLSYNEQFF. For the CDR3, the DNA is TGCGCCAGCAGCTTGGTAGGCGGCTTATCCTACAATGAGCAGTTCTTC. The genes are TRBV5-1 and TRBJ2-1; D gene unclear. CDR3 length equals 16 residues. The germline CDR1 and CDR2 sequences are SGHRS and YFSETQ. V was pared by 0 bases and J by 1 base, with 11 bases between.

V gene TRBV30 combines with J gene TRBJ1-4, with D uncertain. V gave up 5 bases and J gave up 0 bases, with 13 bases separating them. In germline, CDR1 is GTSNPN, CDR2 SVGIG (reference sequence). The CDR3 has 15 amino acids. CDR3 nucleotide sequence: TGTGCCTGGCAGTCCTACGGAGCAACTAATGAAAAACTGTTTTTT. It yields the protein CAWQSYGATNEKLFF.